Here is one T cell receptor (beta chain) with its context. Its antigen is still unknown. The V and J ends lost 2 bases and 5 bases, in that order; junction bases with no gene match: 4. The CDR3 is 16 residues long. Germline loops: CDR1 MNHNY, CDR2 SVGAGI (reference sequence). The data belong to a study of CD8 T cells in Susac syndrome. Overall study findings and caveats: As acknowledged by the study, its TCR sequencing and HLA analysis included a relatively small number of individuals.

RNA in amounts of about 0.45 to 1 ug was reverse transcribed with random hexamers. The amplification used immunoSEQ multiplex PCR on TCR beta CDR3; it spanned 54 Vbeta and 13 Jbeta. TCRdb processed the immunoSEQ multiplex PCR reads anew with MiXCR; each CDR3 protein has one entry. The table lists fewer than 200,000 distinct CDR3 sequences, 85% to 95% of them singletons, with 0.15% to 0.2% in the top ten. From blood CD8+ and CD4+ T cells, TCR beta sequences were generated. Each multiple sclerosis control was a treatment-naive patient with relapsing-remitting disease that was either stable or active. The chain carries TRBV6-6 and TRBJ2-5; TRBD2 aligns across 14 bases. The TCR sequence derives from a human donor with multiple sclerosis. The sample taken for sequencing was CD8+ T cells from PBMCs. CDR3 sequence reads: CASSYGTSGSVETQYF. In DNA, the CDR3 is TGTGCCAGCAGTTACGGGACTAGCGGGAGTGTCGAGACCCAGTACTTC.